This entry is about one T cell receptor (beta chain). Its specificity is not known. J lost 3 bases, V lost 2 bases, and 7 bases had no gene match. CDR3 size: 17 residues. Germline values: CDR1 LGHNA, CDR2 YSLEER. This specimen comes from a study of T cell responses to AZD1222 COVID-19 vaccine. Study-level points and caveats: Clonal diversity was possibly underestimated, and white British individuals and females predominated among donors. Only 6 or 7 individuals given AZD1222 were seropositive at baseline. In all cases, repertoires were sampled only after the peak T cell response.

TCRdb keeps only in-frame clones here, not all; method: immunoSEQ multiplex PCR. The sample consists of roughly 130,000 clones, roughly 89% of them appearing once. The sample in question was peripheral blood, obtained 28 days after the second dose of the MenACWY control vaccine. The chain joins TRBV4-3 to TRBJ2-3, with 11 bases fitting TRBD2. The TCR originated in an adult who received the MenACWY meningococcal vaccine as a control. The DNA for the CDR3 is TGCGCCAGCAGCCAACGCCAGGGACTAGCGGTGACAGATACGCAGTATTTT. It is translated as CASSQRQGLAVTDTQYF.